The 29 T cell receptor beta chains below come from one sample, sequenced in a study of beta chain features in type 1 diabetes. Investigators reverse transcribed all isolated RNA, so they sequenced expressed TCRB transcripts. Sequenced by immunoSEQ multiplex PCR; TCRdb stores in-frame clones only, minus some. The sample carries about 260,000 clones, approximately 70% recorded once. What was sequenced was naive CD4+ T cells from blood. These receptors all stem from a man aged 25 to 45 in good health.

The rearrangement joins TRBV14 to TRBJ2-1; no clear D gene. The V gene's germline CDR1 is SGHDN and CDR2 FVKESK. The CDR3 has 15 amino acids. V was pared by 5 bases and J by 8 bases, with 19 bases between. The CDR3 DNA reads TGTGCCAGCAGCGCAGGACGTAGGGCGTTCGATGAGCAGTTCTTC. Translating it yields CASSAGRRAFDEQFF.

This chain joins TRBV5-1 and TRBJ2-5, with D possibly matching TRBD2 (6 bases). Germline CDR1 reads SGHRS; CDR2 reads YFSETQ. The germline V and J ends were trimmed by 0 bases and 2 bases, with 11 bases remaining between them. The length of the CDR3 is 15 residues. CDR3 coding DNA: TGCGCCAGCAGCTTGGCCTGGACTACTCAAGAGACCCAGTACTTC. Translated: CASSLAWTTQETQYF.

V gene TRBV2 combines with J gene TRBJ2-1; 12 bases fit TRBD2. The length of the CDR3 is 14 residues. The J segment lost 10 bases and the V segment lost 6 bases, leaving 7 bases of the junction unmatched. Germline V gives CDR1 SNHLY, CDR2 FYNNEI. CDR3 nucleotide sequence: TGTGCCAGCAGAGGACTAGCGGGAACCGTGGAGCAGTTCTTC. Translating gives CASRGLAGTVEQFF.

The V call is TRBV9, the J call TRBJ1-2; D is undetermined. Germline V gene lookup returns CDR1 SGDLS and CDR2 YYNGEE. The CDR3 totals 15 residues. V was trimmed by 0 bases and J by 5 bases, leaving 14 bases between them. The CDR3 DNA follows: TGTGCCAGCAGCGTAGCTTCAGCCACACGGTATGGCTACACCTTC. This encodes CASSVASATRYGYTF.

This clone turned up a few times. CDR3 in DNA: TGTGCCTGGAGTGTGGCGGGGGGAGATCAGCCCCAGCATTTT. Residues: CAWSVAGGDQPQHF. This chain links TRBV30 with TRBJ1-5, with D perhaps TRBD1 (5 bases). Trimming took 0 bases from V and 5 from J, leaving 11 bases between them. CDR1 GTSNPN and CDR2 SVGIG come from the germline V gene (reference sequence). This CDR3 spans 14 amino acids.

The chain has TRBV20-1 and TRBJ2-7; TRBD1 agrees at 7 bases. Trimming removed 6 bases from V and 5 bases from J; junction bases left unmatched: 4. Per the germline V gene, CDR1 is DFQATT and CDR2 is SNEGSKA (reference sequence). This CDR3 is built from 11 residues. Written as DNA, the CDR3 is TGCAGTGCCAAGGGGGCTGACGAGCAGTACTTC. Its translation: CSAKGADEQYF.

This chain links TRBV4-1 with TRBJ2-5; 11 bases are a match to TRBD2. CDR1 is MGHRA, CDR2 YSYEKL, per germline. The CDR3 has 16 amino acids. V lost 0 bases and J lost 4; bases outside the gene matches: 4. The CDR3 DNA sequence: TGCGCCAGCAGCCAAGAAACTAGCGGGAGTGCAGAGACCCAGTACTTC. Encoded protein: CASSQETSGSAETQYF.

The chain has TRBV25-1 and TRBJ2-1, with 13 bases lining up with TRBD2. The CDR3 loop spans 16 amino acids. Germline values: CDR1 MGHDK, CDR2 SYGVNS. V lost 6 bases to trimming and J lost 7 bases; unmatched junction nucleotides: 9. Here the CDR3 reads CASRETGLAGVNEQFF. The CDR3 DNA reads TGTGCCAGCAGGGAAACCGGACTAGCGGGAGTTAATGAGCAGTTCTTC.

As for this clone: Within the sample, other DNA sequences also encode this same CDR3. V gene TRBV2 combines with J gene TRBJ2-3; a possible D gene is TRBD2 (6 bases). CDR1 and CDR2 from the germline V gene are SNHLY and FYNNEI. This CDR3 is 13 amino acids long. V was pared by 3 bases and J by 3 bases, with 7 bases between. CDR3 loop: CASSEGGTDTQYF. CDR3 sequence (DNA): TGTGCCAGCAGTGAGGGGGGTACAGATACGCAGTATTTT.

The J gene is TRBJ2-7, the V gene TRBV30, with a weak D call TRBD1 (6 bases). Trimming pared 5 bases from V and 7 bases from J, leaving 12 bases between. CDR3 size: 11 residues. Germline V CDR1 and CDR2: GTSNPN, SVGIG (reference sequence). CDR3 coding DNA: TGTGCCTGGGCTCAGGGGCTTGAGCAGTACTTC. Its protein product is CAWAQGLEQYF.

The chain is built from TRBV2 and TRBJ2-7; D is undetermined. The CDR3 has 11 residues. V lost 5 bases, J lost 1 base, and 3 bases lay in between. Germline values: CDR1 SNHLY, CDR2 FYNNEI. CDR3 in DNA: TGTGCCAGCAGTAGGTCCTACGAGCAGTACTTC. Amino acids: CASSRSYEQYF.

In the case of this clone: At the DNA level, this CDR3 is encoded by other sequences in the same sample as well. This sequence joins TRBV30 and TRBJ1-1; D gene ambiguous. This CDR3 is built from 13 residues. The V and J ends lost 0 bases and 1 base respectively, with 6 bases between them. Germline CDR1 GTSNPN, CDR2 SVGIG (reference sequence). CDR3 loop: CAWSVGGNTEAFF. The CDR3 coding sequence is TGTGCCTGGAGTGTTGGAGGGAACACTGAAGCTTTCTTT.

The table lists this clone with a count of one. This sequence joins TRBV29-1 and TRBJ1-4; the D gene is possibly TRBD1 (5 bases). Germline V CDR1 and CDR2: SQVTM, ANQGSEA. The CDR3 is 12 residues long. Trimming took off 7 bases at V and 5 bases at J, with 11 bases between the two ends. The CDR3 protein is CSAGGKNEKLFF. In DNA form, the CDR3 reads TGCAGCGCTGGGGGGAAGAATGAAAAACTGTTTTTT.

The chain uses TRBV2 and TRBJ2-5, with a tentative D call TRBD1 (5 bases). V lost 6 bases, J lost 1 base, and 12 bases lay in between. Germline V lookup: CDR1 SNHLY, CDR2 FYNNEI. This CDR3 has 14 residues. The chain's CDR3 is CASSFDSAQETQYF. The CDR3 DNA is TGTGCCAGCAGCTTTGACAGTGCCCAAGAGACCCAGTACTTC.

The J gene is TRBJ2-1, the V gene TRBV2; unclear D gene. Germline V gives CDR1 SNHLY, CDR2 FYNNEI. The CDR3 sequence is 11 residues long. Trimming removed 2 bases from V and 8 bases from J, with 4 bases in between. CDR3 sequence: CASSERYEQFF. The CDR3 coding sequence is TGTGCCAGCAGTGAAAGGTATGAGCAGTTCTTC.

The CDR3 DNA sequence: TGTGCCAGTAGTATAGCTGGAGGGGCAGATACGCAGTATTTT. Its translation: CASSIAGGADTQYF. The chain employs TRBV19 and TRBJ2-3; D may be TRBD2 (6 bases). Trimming cost V 1 base and J 4 bases, with 9 bases left between them. The length of the CDR3 is 14 residues. The V gene's germline CDR1 is LNHDA and CDR2 SQIVND (reference sequence). Using reference TRBV19 and TRBJ2-3 for the parts outside the CDR3, the full variable domain is DGGITQSPKYLFRKEGQNVTLSCEQNLNHDAMYWYRQDPGQGLRLIYYSQIVNDFQKGDIAEGYSVSREKKESFPLTVTSAQKNPTAFYLCASSIAGGADTQYFGPGTRLTVL.

This clone has a handful of counts. The V gene is TRBV30, the J gene TRBJ2-3; D unclear. Germline V CDR1 and CDR2: GTSNPN, SVGIG (reference sequence). The V end lost 1 base, the J end lost 0 bases, and 8 bases lay between the germline ends. The CDR3 extends over 14 amino acids. The CDR3 coding sequence is TGTGCCTGGAGTGGCACGTGGAGCACAGATACGCAGTATTTT. It translates to CAWSGTWSTDTQYF.

CDR3 coding DNA: TGTGCCAGCAGCTTTAGCGGGGCGGCAGTGAACACTGAAGCTTTCTTT. This encodes CASSFSGAAVNTEAFF. The rearrangement links TRBV7-2 to TRBJ1-1; a possible D gene is TRBD1 (5 bases). The CDR3 is made up of 16 amino acids. Germline lookup yields CDR1 SGHTA and CDR2 FQGNSA. Trimming shortened V by 3 bases and J by 0 bases, and 14 bases separated the two germline ends. Drawing the rest from reference TRBV7-2 and TRBJ1-1, the complete variable domain is GAGVSQSPSNKVTEKGKDVELRCDPISGHTALYWYRQSLGQGLEFLIYFQGNSAPDKSGLPSDRFSAERTGGSVSTLTIQRTQQEDSAVYLCASSFSGAAVNTEAFFGQGTRLTVV.

V is TRBV27 and J is TRBJ1-1, with 7 nucleotides matching TRBD1. Trimming at V came to 2 bases and at J to 0 bases, leaving 12 bases not matched to a gene. This CDR3 spans 18 amino acids. From germline, CDR1 is MNHEY and CDR2 SMNVEV (reference sequence). This CDR3 reads CASSLRPQGQLLNTEAFF. DNA for the CDR3: TGTGCCAGCAGTTTAAGACCCCAGGGACAGCTGCTGAACACTGAAGCTTTCTTT.

The CDR3 protein is CASSQAGFRDTQYF. CDR3 coding DNA: TGTGCCAGCAGCCAAGCTGGGTTTCGGGATACGCAGTATTTT. J is TRBJ2-3 and V is TRBV14; D unclear. This CDR3 has 14 amino acids. CDR1 SGHDN and CDR2 FVKESK come from the germline V gene. V was trimmed by 1 base and J by 6 bases, leaving 11 bases between them.

The chain's CDR3 is CASSLAQDGYTF. In nucleotides, the CDR3 is TGTGCCAGCAGCCTCGCCCAGGATGGCTACACCTTC. This chain uses TRBV7-9 with TRBJ1-2; the D is unclear. CDR1 is SEHNR, CDR2 FQNEAQ, per germline (reference sequence). CDR3 length equals 12 residues. Trimming took 5 bases from V and 6 from J, leaving 10 bases between them.

The V gene is TRBV7-2, the J gene TRBJ2-5; D gene uncertain. This CDR3 spans 9 amino acids. V lost 5 bases and J 11 bases, leaving 6 bases between the germline ends. Germline CDR1 reads SGHTA; CDR2 reads FQGNSA. CDR3 sequence: CASSPAQYF. The CDR3 DNA sequence: TGTGCCAGCAGCCCCGCGCAGTACTTC.

A note on this clone: This may arise from a read error, as a much more abundant clone is one base away. CDR3 coding DNA: TGTGCCAGCATCTTCACAGATACGCAGTATTTT. Translation gives CASIFTDTQYF. V is TRBV2 and J is TRBJ2-3, with D uncertain. In germline, CDR1 is SNHLY, CDR2 FYNNEI. This CDR3 has 11 residues. V lost 7 bases, J lost 2 bases, and 4 bases lay in between.

The chain employs TRBV29-1 and TRBJ1-2, with D maybe TRBD1 (6 bases). V was shortened by 2 bases and J by 3 bases, with 10 bases between the two germline ends. The CDR3 extends over 13 amino acids. Germline V lookup: CDR1 SQVTM, CDR2 ANQGSEA. CDR3 loop: CSVEKGQYYGYTF. The CDR3, as DNA: TGCAGCGTTGAAAAGGGACAATACTATGGCTACACCTTC.

This clone has a handful of counts. The chain carries TRBV29-1 and TRBJ1-1; D not resolved. This CDR3 is 10 amino acids long. Trimming removed 8 bases at V and 7 bases at J, with 11 bases between. CDR1 is SQVTM and CDR2 is ANQGSEA in the germline V gene. The CDR3 reads CSPQLGEAFF. Written as DNA, the CDR3 is TGCAGCCCACAGTTAGGTGAAGCTTTCTTT.

The chain recombines TRBV2 with TRBJ2-6, with 8 bases identical to TRBD2. The CDR3 runs to 16 residues. The V segment lost 8 bases and the J segment 2 bases; nucleotides outside the gene matches: 8. Germline V gene sequence: CDR1 SNHLY, CDR2 FYNNEI. The CDR3: CASDPPGGAGANVLTF. For the CDR3, the DNA is TGTGCCAGCGATCCCCCCGGGGGGGCTGGGGCCAACGTCCTGACTTTC.

The chain recombines TRBV5-1 with TRBJ2-2; TRBD1 aligns across 8 bases. Germline trimming cut 6 bases from V and 5 bases from J; bases unmatched to any gene: 12. The CDR3 extends over 16 amino acids. The germline CDR1 and CDR2 sequences are SGHRS and YFSETQ. The CDR3 DNA follows: TGCGCCAGCACACCCCTAGGACAGGGAGGTACCGGGGAGCTGTTTTTT. Its protein is CASTPLGQGGTGELFF.

This clone was observed a few times. The chain uses TRBV9 and TRBJ2-6; D not resolved. CDR3 length: 13 residues. Germline values: CDR1 SGDLS, CDR2 YYNGEE. The ends were cut back, 4 bases at V and 6 bases at J, with 8 bases in the middle. For the CDR3, the DNA is TGTGCCAGCAGCTTAGAGTTGGCCAACGTCCTGACTTTC. Protein: CASSLELANVLTF.

V usage is TRBV7-8 and J usage is TRBJ2-4, with D perhaps TRBD2 (6 bases). The germline gives CDR1 SGHVS, CDR2 FQNEAQ. CDR3 length equals 14 residues. V was cut by 5 bases and J by 3 bases, with 11 bases left in between. CDR3: CASSPGTGKNIQYF. CDR3 nucleotides: TGTGCCAGCAGCCCCGGGACTGGCAAAAACATTCAGTACTTC. Full variable domain (remainder filled in from reference TRBV7-8 and TRBJ2-4): GAGVSQSPRYKVAKRGQDVALRCDPISGHVSLFWYQQALGQGPEFLTYFQNEAQLDKSGLPSDRFFAERPEGSVSTLKIQRTQQEDSAVYLCASSPGTGKNIQYFGAGTRLSVL.